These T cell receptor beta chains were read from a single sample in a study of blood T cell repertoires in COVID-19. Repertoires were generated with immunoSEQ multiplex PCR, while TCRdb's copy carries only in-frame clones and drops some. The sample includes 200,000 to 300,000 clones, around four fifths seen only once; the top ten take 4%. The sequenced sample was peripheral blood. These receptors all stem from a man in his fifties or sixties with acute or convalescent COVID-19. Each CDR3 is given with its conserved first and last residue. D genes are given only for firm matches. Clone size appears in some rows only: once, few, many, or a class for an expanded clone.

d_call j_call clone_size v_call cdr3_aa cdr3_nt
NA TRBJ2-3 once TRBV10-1 CASSDSSTDTQYF TGCGCCAGCAGTGACAGTAGCACAGATACGCAGTATTTT
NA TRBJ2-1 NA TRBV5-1 CASSLGASYNEQFF TGCGCCAGCAGCTTGGGGGCCTCCTACAATGAGCAGTTCTTC
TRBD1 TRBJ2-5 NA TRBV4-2 CASSTGQGGFGGQETQYF TGTGCCAGCAGCACGGGACAGGGGGGGTTCGGGGGTCAAGAGACCCAGTACTTC
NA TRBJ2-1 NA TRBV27 CASSPLGESGNEQFF TGTGCCAGCAGTCCGCTCGGGGAGTCGGGGAATGAGCAGTTCTTC
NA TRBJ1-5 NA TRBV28 CASTGGNQPQHF TGTGCCAGCACCGGGGGGAATCAGCCCCAGCATTTT
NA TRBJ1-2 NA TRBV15 CATSRDKAGGVNYGYTF TGTGCCACCAGCAGAGATAAGGCGGGGGGCGTCAACTATGGCTACACCTTC
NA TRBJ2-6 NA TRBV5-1 CASSPPRTAGSGANVLTF TGCGCCAGCAGCCCCCCTAGGACAGCCGGCTCTGGGGCCAACGTCCTGACTTTC
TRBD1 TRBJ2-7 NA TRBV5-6 CASSPTGARSYEQYF TGTGCCAGCAGCCCGACAGGGGCCAGATCCTACGAGCAGTACTTC
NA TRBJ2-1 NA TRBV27 CASTTTLGGKSSNEQFF TGTGCCAGCACCACAACCCTCGGCGGGAAGTCTTCCAATGAGCAGTTCTTC
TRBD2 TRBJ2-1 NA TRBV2 CASSRAPTSGPSDEQFF TGTGCCAGCAGCCGCGCCCCGACTAGCGGCCCTTCAGATGAGCAGTTCTTC
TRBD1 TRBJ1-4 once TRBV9 CASSIRDRNEKLFF TGTGCCAGCAGCATTCGGGACAGAAATGAAAAACTGTTTTTT
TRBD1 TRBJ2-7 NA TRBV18 CASSSRTGTVEQYF TGTGCCAGCTCCTCCAGGACAGGGACCGTCGAGCAGTACTTC
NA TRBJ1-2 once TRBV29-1 CSVPGTSGGYGYTF TGCAGCGTTCCCGGGACATCTGGTGGCTATGGCTACACCTTC
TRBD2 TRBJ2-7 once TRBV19 CASSTLAGAYEQYF TGTGCCAGTAGTACCCTAGCGGGAGCGTACGAGCAGTACTTC
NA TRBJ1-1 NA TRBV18 CASSPEGQNTEAFF TGTGCCAGCTCACCAGAAGGACAGAACACTGAAGCTTTCTTT
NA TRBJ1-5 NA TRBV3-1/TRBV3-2 CASSLYQGPQHF TGTGCCAGCAGCCTGTATCAGGGGCCCCAGCATTTT
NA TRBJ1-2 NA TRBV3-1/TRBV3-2 CASSQENAGDYGYTF TGTGCCAGCAGCCAAGAAAACGCAGGGGACTATGGCTACACCTTC
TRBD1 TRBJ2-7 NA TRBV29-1 CSVFGQGAQGPPYEQYF TGCAGCGTTTTCGGCCAGGGGGCGCAGGGGCCACCCTACGAGCAGTACTTC
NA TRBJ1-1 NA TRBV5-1 CASSLPTVNTEAFF TGCGCCAGCAGCCTACCGACAGTGAACACTGAAGCTTTCTTT
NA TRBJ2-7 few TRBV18 CASSTAAGAYDEQYF TGTGCCAGCTCTACGGCGGCGGGGGCCTACGACGAGCAGTACTTC
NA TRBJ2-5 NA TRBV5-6 CASSLVDTQETQYF TGTGCCAGCAGCTTGGTGGACACGCAAGAGACCCAGTACTTC
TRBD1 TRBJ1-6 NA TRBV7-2 CASSLEGTGSSPLHF TGTGCCAGCAGCTTAGAAGGGACAGGGAGTTCACCCCTCCACTTT
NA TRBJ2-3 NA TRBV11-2 CASSRDGADTQYF TGTGCCAGCAGCCGAGACGGAGCAGATACGCAGTATTTT
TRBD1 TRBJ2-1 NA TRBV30 CACTGQAYNEQFF TGTGCCTGCACGGGACAGGCCTACAATGAGCAGTTCTTC
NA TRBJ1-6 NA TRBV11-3 CASSLGDTNSPLHF TGTGCCAGCAGCTTAGGGGACACAAATTCACCCCTCCACTTT
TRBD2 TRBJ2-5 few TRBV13 CASSSLLRLAGGQETQYF TGTGCCAGCAGCTCCCTACTCAGACTAGCGGGAGGTCAAGAGACCCAGTACTTC